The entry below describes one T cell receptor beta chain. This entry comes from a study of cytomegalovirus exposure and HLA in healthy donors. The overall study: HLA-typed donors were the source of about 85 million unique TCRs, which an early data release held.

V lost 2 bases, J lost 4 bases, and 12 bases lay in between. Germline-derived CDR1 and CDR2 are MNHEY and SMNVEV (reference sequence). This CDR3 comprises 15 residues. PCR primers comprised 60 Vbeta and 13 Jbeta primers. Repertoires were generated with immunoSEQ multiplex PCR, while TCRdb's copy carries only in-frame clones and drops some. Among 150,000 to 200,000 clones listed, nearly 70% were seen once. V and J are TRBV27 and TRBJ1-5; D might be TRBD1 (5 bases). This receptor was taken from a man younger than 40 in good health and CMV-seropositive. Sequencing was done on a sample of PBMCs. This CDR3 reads CASSLAGPPNQPQHF. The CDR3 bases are TGTGCCAGCAGTTTAGCGGGGCCCCCAAATCAGCCCCAGCATTTT.